Each of the 30 T cell receptor beta chains below was sequenced from the same sample in a study of blood T cell repertoires in COVID-19. The table came from immunoSEQ multiplex PCR; TCRdb's copy has only in-frame clones and leaves some out. Here the sample spans around 160,000 clones, roughly 90% being singletons. Specimen: PBMCs or T cells enriched from blood (not recorded which). Every receptor here comes from a woman under 40 with acute COVID-19.

The V gene is TRBV18, the J gene TRBJ1-6; no firm D call. Trimming left V 1 base short and J 8 bases short, with 6 bases between. CDR3 length equals 13 residues. Germline lookup yields CDR1 KGHSH and CDR2 LQKENI. In DNA form, the CDR3 reads TGTGCCAGCTCACCACATTCCGATTCACCCCTCCACTTT. Translating gives CASSPHSDSPLHF.

The rearrangement joins TRBV13 to TRBJ2-1; 12 positions match TRBD2. The V and J ends lost 5 bases and 4 bases, in that order; junction bases with no gene match: 12. CDR3 length: 18 residues. Germline CDR1 and CDR2: PRHDT and FYEKMQ (reference sequence). The CDR3: CASSPGRLAGVEYNEQFF. The DNA for the CDR3 is TGTGCCAGCAGCCCAGGGCGACTAGCGGGAGTGGAGTACAATGAGCAGTTCTTC.

The rearrangement links TRBV5-1 to TRBJ2-1, with 11 bases fitting TRBD2. The trim removed 4 bases at V and 5 bases at J, leaving 5 bases unmatched. The germline V gene has CDR1 SGHRS and CDR2 YFSETQ. The CDR3 extends over 15 amino acids. CDR3 residues: CASSPMTSGDNEQFF. The CDR3 DNA reads as TGCGCCAGCAGCCCTATGACTAGCGGGGACAATGAGCAGTTCTTC.

The chain has TRBV12-5 and TRBJ2-3; 13 nucleotides align to TRBD2. V was clipped by 6 bases and J by 4 bases; unmatched bases: 7. Per the germline V gene, CDR1 is LGHNT and CDR2 is FRNRAP. CDR3 length: 16 amino acids. CDR3 region: CASGTGLAGVADTQYF. Written as DNA, the CDR3 is TGTGCTAGTGGAACCGGACTAGCGGGAGTTGCAGATACGCAGTATTTT.

The chain has TRBV28 and TRBJ1-1, with TRBD1 matching 10 bases. This CDR3 contains 13 residues. V lost 5 bases to trimming and J lost 6 bases; unmatched junction nucleotides: 3. From germline, CDR1 is MDHEN and CDR2 SYDVKM. The CDR3 reads CASSPDRGAEAFF. CDR3 sequence (DNA): TGTGCCAGCAGTCCGGACAGGGGGGCTGAAGCTTTCTTT. The full variable domain, in which reference TRBV28 and TRBJ1-1 provide the parts outside the CDR3, is DVKVTQSSRYLVKRTGEKVFLECVQDMDHENMFWYRQDPGLGLRLIYFSYDVKMKEKGDIPEGYSVSREKKERFSLILESASTNQTSMYLCASSPDRGAEAFFGQGTRLTVV.

The genes are TRBV27 and TRBJ2-7, with TRBD1 matching 10 bases. Germline CDR1 is MNHEY and CDR2 is SMNVEV (reference sequence). This CDR3 region has 14 residues. V lost 5 bases to trimming and J lost 4 bases; unmatched junction nucleotides: 5. The CDR3 DNA is TGTGCCAGCAGTACGGGACAGGGGTTTTACGAGCAGTACTTC. Its translation: CASSTGQGFYEQYF.

The chain joins TRBV19 to TRBJ1-2; 8 nucleotides agree with TRBD1. Trimming at V came to 4 bases and at J to 5 bases, leaving 9 bases not matched to a gene. The length of the CDR3 is 15 residues. Germline CDR1 and CDR2: LNHDA and SQIVND (reference sequence). The CDR3 loop reads CASSTRWTGTYGYTF. CDR3 sequence (DNA): TGTGCCAGTAGTACCCGATGGACAGGGACGTATGGCTACACCTTC.

The chain uses TRBV11-2 and TRBJ2-1; TRBD2 matches at 14 bases. Germline CDR1 SGHAT, CDR2 FQNNGV. CDR3 length: 17 residues. V shed 5 bases, J shed 6 bases, and the junction held 9 bases outside the gene matches. The CDR3 protein is CASSRSEGTSGSNEQFF. For the CDR3, the DNA is TGTGCCAGCAGCCGGAGCGAAGGGACTAGCGGGAGCAATGAGCAGTTCTTC.

The chain uses TRBV15 and TRBJ2-7, with 11 bases fitting TRBD2. The germline V gene encodes CDR1 LNHNV and CDR2 YYDKDF (reference sequence). V lost 3 bases and J lost 2; bases outside the gene matches: 9. This CDR3 is 17 amino acids long. The CDR3 DNA sequence: TGTGCCACCAGCAGCCTCTGGGGGGGACTAGCGGCCTACGAGCAGTACTTC. Its protein product is CATSSLWGGLAAYEQYF.

The chain couples TRBV28 to TRBJ2-7, with TRBD2 matching 9 bases. V lost 4 bases, J lost 2 bases, and 9 bases stayed unmatched. There are 16 residues in the CDR3. Germline V lookup: CDR1 MDHEN, CDR2 SYDVKM. CDR3 in DNA: TGTGCCAGCAGTTCCCGACTAGCGGAGATAACCTACGAGCAGTACTTC. It codes for CASSSRLAEITYEQYF.

The J gene is TRBJ2-2, the V gene TRBV2; 14 bases line up with TRBD2. This CDR3 region has 15 residues. After removal of 6 bases from V and 8 bases from J, the junction contained 5 bases not matched to a gene. CDR1 and CDR2 from the germline V gene are SNHLY and FYNNEI. The CDR3 is CASSRLAGGPGELFF. In DNA form, the CDR3 reads TGTGCCAGCAGCCGACTAGCGGGAGGGCCTGGGGAGCTGTTTTTT.

The CDR3 spells CASSSVGQIYGYTF. The DNA for the CDR3 is TGTGCCAGCAGTTCCGTGGGACAGATCTATGGCTACACCTTC. V usage is TRBV6-2 or TRBV6-3 and J usage is TRBJ1-2, with 7 bases fitting TRBD1. V gave up 4 bases and J gave up 4 bases; unmatched junction bases: 6. CDR1 and CDR2 from the germline V gene are MNHEY and SVGEGT. CDR3 length: 14 residues.

The chain couples TRBV7-9 to TRBJ2-3; D is unclear. Germline V gene data show CDR1 as SEHNR and CDR2 as FQNEAQ (reference sequence). There are 15 residues in the CDR3. The ends were cut back, 6 bases at V and 4 bases at J, with 17 bases in the middle. The CDR3 bases are TGTGCCAGCAGGTTACTCGAGAAGATCCCAGATACGCAGTATTTT. Encoded protein: CASRLLEKIPDTQYF.

The rearrangement links TRBV28 to TRBJ2-2; weak D call: TRBD2 (5 bases). Between the trimmed V and J ends, which lost 6 bases and 8 bases, there was a span of 19 bases. Germline CDR1 and CDR2: MDHEN and SYDVKM. The CDR3 has 15 residues. The CDR3 DNA sequence: TGTGCCAGCAGCCCCACCTGGGCCCGAGGGGGGGAGCTGTTTTTT. Translated: CASSPTWARGGELFF.

The chain is built from TRBV7-9 and TRBJ2-1; D is ambiguous. Germline CDR1 and CDR2: SEHNR and FQNEAQ (reference sequence). V was pared by 7 bases and J by 1 base, with 11 bases between. This CDR3 has 14 amino acids. CDR3 residues: CASTPKQSYNEQFF. CDR3 nucleotide sequence: TGTGCCAGCACCCCAAAGCAATCCTACAATGAGCAGTTCTTC.

The V and J genes are TRBV4-3 and TRBJ1-6, with no clear D. Per the germline V gene, CDR1 is LGHNA and CDR2 is YSLEER. V gave up 0 bases and J gave up 2 bases, with 11 bases separating them. The CDR3 runs to 17 residues. The CDR3 sequence is CASSQDQHAAYNSPLHF. CDR3 DNA: TGCGCCAGCAGCCAAGATCAACACGCGGCCTATAATTCACCCCTCCACTTT.

In this sample, this clone turned up once. V is TRBV9 and J is TRBJ1-5; D unclear. Trimming removed 3 bases from V and 0 bases from J, with 10 bases in between. In germline, CDR1 is SGDLS, CDR2 YYNGEE. This CDR3 has 15 residues. This CDR3 is CASSDGDYSNQPQHF. The DNA for the CDR3 is TGTGCCAGCAGCGACGGTGACTATAGCAATCAGCCCCAGCATTTT. Complete variable domain (other parts from reference TRBV9 and TRBJ1-5): DSGVTQTPKHLITATGQRVTLRCSPRSGDLSVYWYQQSLDQGLQFLIQYYNGEERAKGNILERFSAQQFPDLHSELNLSSLELGDSALYFCASSDGDYSNQPQHFGDGTRLSIL.

This clone is a singleton in its sample. The rearrangement links TRBV7-9 to TRBJ2-7; 8 nucleotides line up with TRBD1. This CDR3 comprises 15 residues. Trimming at V came to 1 base and at J to 5 bases, leaving 7 bases not matched to a gene. CDR1 and CDR2 (germline): SEHNR, FQNEAQ (reference sequence). The CDR3 DNA is TGTGCCAGCAGCTTAGGGCAGGGGGCATCCCACGAGCAGTACTTC. Residues: CASSLGQGASHEQYF.

The chain has TRBV5-1 and TRBJ1-4; a weak D match, TRBD1 (5 bases). Germline V lookup: CDR1 SGHRS, CDR2 YFSETQ. This CDR3 spans 14 amino acids. V was pared by 0 bases and J by 5 bases, with 8 bases between. CDR3 residues: CASSLDRLNEKLFF. The CDR3 DNA follows: TGCGCCAGCAGCTTGGACAGGCTAAATGAAAAACTGTTTTTT.

The rearrangement links TRBV28 to TRBJ2-3; D ambiguous. The V gene lost 3 bases and the J gene lost 6 bases, with 10 bases spanning the gap. Germline V CDR1 and CDR2: MDHEN, SYDVKM. The CDR3 loop spans 13 amino acids. Written as DNA, the CDR3 is TGTGCCAGCAGTTTGATAGCAGAGGATACGCAGTATTTT. Residues: CASSLIAEDTQYF.

This chain connects TRBV9 to TRBJ1-4; 7 bases are a match to TRBD1. Germline values: CDR1 SGDLS, CDR2 YYNGEE. The CDR3 spans 13 residues. V lost 6 bases to trimming and J lost 8 bases; unmatched junction nucleotides: 7. The CDR3 sequence is CASNRQGEEKLFF. CDR3 nucleotide sequence: TGTGCCAGCAACCGACAGGGAGAAGAAAAACTGTTTTTT.

This chain links TRBV28 with TRBJ1-2; maybe TRBD1 (5 bases). Germline loops: CDR1 MDHEN, CDR2 SYDVKM. The CDR3 extends over 14 amino acids. Trimming left V 7 bases short and J 4 bases short, with 16 bases between. This CDR3 reads CASNTPPGVYGYTF. As DNA, the CDR3 is TGTGCCAGCAACACCCCGCCGGGGGTCTATGGCTACACCTTC.

The V gene is TRBV7-9, the J gene TRBJ1-2; no firm D call. The germline V gene encodes CDR1 SEHNR and CDR2 FQNEAQ (reference sequence). V lost 4 bases and J lost 3, with 15 bases in between. The CDR3 consists of 15 residues. CDR3 DNA: TGTGCCAGCAGCTCCTCGCCCAACGAGGACTATGGCTACACCTTC. Its protein is CASSSSPNEDYGYTF.

The J gene is TRBJ2-2, the V gene TRBV9; no definite D call. The CDR3 is 13 residues long. The germline V gene encodes CDR1 SGDLS and CDR2 YYNGEE. Between the trimmed V and J ends, which lost 0 bases and 5 bases, there was a span of 5 bases. CDR3 nucleotides: TGTGCCAGCAGCGTAGTCATGACCGGGGAGCTGTTTTTT. Encoded protein: CASSVVMTGELFF.

V usage is TRBV19 and J usage is TRBJ1-5; D possibly corresponds to TRBD1 (5 bases). The V and J ends lost 1 base and 2 bases respectively, with 12 bases between them. The CDR3 is 16 amino acids. Looked up from germline, CDR1 is LNHDA and CDR2 is SQIVND (reference sequence). CDR3 DNA: TGTGCCAGTAGTATAGTGGGCCAGGGTGGCAATCAGCCCCAGCATTTT. It translates to CASSIVGQGGNQPQHF.

V and J are TRBV5-1 and TRBJ1-5, with D hard to call. V was clipped by 0 bases and J by 4 bases, with 5 bases between them. The CDR3 is 13 amino acids. CDR1 and CDR2 (germline): SGHRS, YFSETQ. Here the CDR3 DNA reads TGCGCCAGCAGCTTGGCCCCAAATCAGCCCCAGCATTTT. Residues: CASSLAPNQPQHF.

V and J are TRBV29-1 and TRBJ1-2; possibly TRBD1 for D (5 bases). Germline loops: CDR1 SQVTM, CDR2 ANQGSEA. This CDR3 has 12 amino acids. V was clipped by 4 bases and J by 6 bases, with 12 bases between them. CDR3 region: CSVGGTRHGYTF. The CDR3 bases are TGCAGCGTTGGCGGGACGAGACATGGCTACACCTTC. Supplemented by reference TRBV29-1 and TRBJ1-2, the full variable domain reads SAVISQKPSRDICQRGTSLTIQCQVDSQVTMMFWYRQQPGQSLTLIATANQGSEATYESGFVIDKFPISRPNLTFSTLTVSNMSPEDSSIYLCSVGGTRHGYTFGSGTRLTVV.

V is TRBV11-2 and J is TRBJ2-7; weak D call: TRBD1 (5 bases). The germline V gene has CDR1 SGHAT and CDR2 FQNNGV. V was trimmed by 5 bases and J by 7 bases, leaving 15 bases between them. The CDR3 consists of 13 residues. The CDR3 DNA reads as TGTGCCAGCAGCGTGGGGCCAGAGCCAGAGCAGTACTTC. This gives the protein CASSVGPEPEQYF.

The chain combines TRBV9 with TRBJ1-2, with a possible D match to TRBD1 (6 bases). V was pared by 4 bases and J by 6 bases, with 13 bases between. The germline V gene has CDR1 SGDLS and CDR2 YYNGEE. The CDR3 sequence is 13 residues long. The CDR3 protein is CASSFVQGNGYTF. As DNA, the CDR3 is TGTGCCAGCAGCTTTGTACAGGGTAATGGCTACACCTTC.

The genes are TRBV28 and TRBJ2-1; 11 bases align to TRBD2. In germline, CDR1 is MDHEN, CDR2 SYDVKM. The CDR3 covers 17 residues. V gave up 6 bases and J gave up 4 bases; unmatched junction bases: 11. CDR3 region: CASRGTSGITKYNEQFF. Here the CDR3 DNA reads TGTGCCAGCAGAGGGACTAGCGGAATTACTAAATACAATGAGCAGTTCTTC.